These T cell receptor beta chains were read from a single sample in a study of OX40 agonist ivuxolimab in advanced cancers. Only in-frame clones appear in the TCRdb table, and some are missing; sequencing was by immunoSEQ multiplex PCR. The table shows approximately 50,000 clones, with over 90% occurring only once. This specimen was CD4+ or CD8+ T cells sorted from blood, taken in a trial of the OX40 agonist ivuxolimab. Every receptor here comes from an adult with an advanced solid tumor such as melanoma, head and neck, liver or kidney cancer. The CDR3 runs from the conserved cysteine through the conserved F or W. A D gene is named only where the DNA matches it firmly.

d_gene | v_gene | CDR3aa
- | TRBV7-9 | CASSEDGPGQPQHF
- | TRBV6-1 | CASSEVWRIYEQYF
TRBD2 | TRBV30 | CAWSLGVSGSRRTQYF
- | TRBV7-9 | CASSLDSRGTGELFF
TRBD1 | TRBV19 | CASSTGTGEDTQYF
TRBD1 | TRBV19 | CASRLRGQMNTEAFF
- | TRBV5-1 | CASSDDGLDNSPLHF
- | TRBV6-6 | CASSYQTITDTQYF
TRBD2 | TRBV4-2 | CASSQEPYAGGDNEQFF
TRBD1 | TRBV13 | CASSLFGQGAGTEAFF
- | TRBV9 | CASSVRQEKYTGELFF
TRBD2 | TRBV9 | CASSVGGTSGSLGNEQFF
- | TRBV6-6 | CASLGRTDTQYF
- | TRBV6-1 | CASSEWGANVLTF
TRBD2 | TRBV9 | CASSFGTSGNSYEQYF
TRBD1 | TRBV6-5 | CASSYETGAAQETQYF
- | TRBV6-4 | CASSDSEKDRNTYEQYF
- | TRBV29-1 | CSVEGGRVAGYTF
- | TRBV28 | CASSSPDRLYEQYF
- | TRBV14 | CASSPYADKYEKLFF
TRBD2 | TRBV29-1 | CSVEASGRLYSYNEQFF
- | TRBV18 | CASSPPSGDRAYEQYF
- | TRBV2 | CASSEWRDTGELFF
- | TRBV14 | CASSQFVGSSYEQYF
TRBD1 | TRBV9 | CASSPRDSLYGYTF
TRBD1 | TRBV27 | CASSSRDRTYEQYF
- | TRBV7-3 | CASSLKGPGRGPPYNEQFF
- | TRBV5-6 | CASSLFHILSYNEQFF
TRBD1 | TRBV6-5 | CASSYGGQTYEQYF
TRBD1 | TRBV9 | CASSTDRPNTGELFF
- | TRBV27 | CASSGGTQYF
TRBD1 | TRBV28 | CATTPPGQGWTGELFF
TRBD1 | TRBV5-5 | CASSFGQGASYEQYF
- | TRBV7-3 | CASSQGPMAEQYF
- | TRBV5-4 | CASSLGPLDTEAFF
- | TRBV21-1 | CASIVRDRGHYGYTF
TRBD2 | TRBV11-2 | CASSFLAGVLYNEQFF
- | TRBV5-6 | CASSPSWAATRAQYF
- | TRBV2 | CAALGTSEQYF
- | TRBV6-5 | CASGSGYEQYF
TRBD2 | TRBV7-9 | CASSLPIAGNDGEQFF
- | TRBV10-3 | CAISESADTYEQYF
- | TRBV4-3 | CASSQGSRGQETQYF
TRBD2 | TRBV4-3 | CASSQDRGGETQYF
TRBD1 | TRBV2 | CASSGQGADEQFF
- | TRBV18 | CASSPETGRALETQYF
- | TRBV6-1 | CASSEVWSEKGGEQYF
- | TRBV11-2 | CASSLVPGPSTDTQYF
- | TRBV6-5 | CASSPAGSFTDTQYF
- | TRBV7-6 | CASSLEAGPYEQYF
- | TRBV4-3 | CASSQGGLETQYF
- | TRBV7-9 | CASSLGQYEQYF
TRBD2 | TRBV11-3 | CASSLGLRRLASQETQYF
- | TRBV28 | CASRNTASSYNSPLHF
- | TRBV18 | CASSPAEPRVVEQYF